One sample yielded the 2 T cell receptor beta chains listed below, sequenced in a study of blood T cell repertoires in COVID-19. The method was immunoSEQ multiplex PCR; TCRdb's version includes in-frame clones alone and lacks a portion of them. The table lists about 370,000 clones, 85% to 90% of them singletons. Input material: PBMCs or T cells enriched from blood (not recorded which). These receptors originate from a man between 18 and 29 years old who had recovered from COVID-19.

The CDR3 spells CASSVSGRRAYEQYF. CDR3 nucleotide sequence: TGTGCCAGCAGTGTTAGCGGGAGAAGGGCATACGAGCAGTACTTC. The gene calls are TRBV6-2 or TRBV6-3 and TRBJ2-7; 9 nucleotides agree with TRBD2. Trimming took 5 bases from V and 4 from J; bases not matched to a gene: 9. The germline V gene has CDR1 MNHEY and CDR2 SVGEGT. This CDR3 is 15 amino acids long.

A single count supports this clone. The rearrangement links TRBV4-3 to TRBJ1-2; D unresolved. Trimming shortened V by 2 bases and J by 0 bases, and 10 bases separated the two germline ends. The CDR3 runs to 15 residues. The germline CDR1 and CDR2 sequences are LGHNA and YSLEER. Written as DNA, the CDR3 is TGCGCCAGCAGCCAACCGGGATTATCTAACTATGGCTACACCTTC. This codes for CASSQPGLSNYGYTF.